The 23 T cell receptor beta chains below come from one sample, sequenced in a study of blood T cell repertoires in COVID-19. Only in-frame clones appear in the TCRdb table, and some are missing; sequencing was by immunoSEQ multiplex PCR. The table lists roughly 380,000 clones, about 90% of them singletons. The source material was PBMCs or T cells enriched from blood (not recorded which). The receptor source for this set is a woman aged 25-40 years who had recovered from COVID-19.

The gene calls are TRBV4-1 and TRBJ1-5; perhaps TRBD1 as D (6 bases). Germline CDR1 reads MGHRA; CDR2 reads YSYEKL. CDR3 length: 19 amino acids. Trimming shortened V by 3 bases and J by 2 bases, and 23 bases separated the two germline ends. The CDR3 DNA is TGCGCCAGCAGCCACCCACTGGACCTATCTGAGGGGGGCAATCAGCCCCAGCATTTT. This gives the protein CASSHPLDLSEGGNQPQHF.

CDR3 nucleotides: TGTGCCAGCAGCCCCCGCGGGGGGGCCTACGAGCAGTACTTC. Translated, it gives CASSPRGGAYEQYF. The V gene is TRBV16, the J gene TRBJ2-7; 9 positions agree with TRBD2. The V segment lost 4 bases and the J segment 2 bases; nucleotides outside the gene matches: 3. The CDR3 runs to 14 residues. Germline V lookup: CDR1 KGHSY, CDR2 FQNENV.

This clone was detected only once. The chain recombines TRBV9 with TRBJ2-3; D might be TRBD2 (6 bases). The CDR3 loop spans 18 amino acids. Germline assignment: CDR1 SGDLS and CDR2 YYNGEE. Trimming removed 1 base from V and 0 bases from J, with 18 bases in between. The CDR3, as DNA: TGTGCCAGCAGCGTACAGTGGTCCGGCGGGACGAGCACAGATACGCAGTATTTT. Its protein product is CASSVQWSGGTSTDTQYF. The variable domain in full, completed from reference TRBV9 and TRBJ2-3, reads DSGVTQTPKHLITATGQRVTLRCSPRSGDLSVYWYQQSLDQGLQFLIQYYNGEERAKGNILERFSAQQFPDLHSELNLSSLELGDSALYFCASSVQWSGGTSTDTQYFGPGTRLTVL.

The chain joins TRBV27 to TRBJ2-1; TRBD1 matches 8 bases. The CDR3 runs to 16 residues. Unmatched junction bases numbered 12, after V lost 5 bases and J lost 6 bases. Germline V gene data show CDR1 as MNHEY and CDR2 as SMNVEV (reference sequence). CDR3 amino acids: CASSPRTGIGGNEQFF. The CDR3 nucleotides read TGTGCCAGCAGTCCACGGACAGGGATTGGAGGCAATGAGCAGTTCTTC.

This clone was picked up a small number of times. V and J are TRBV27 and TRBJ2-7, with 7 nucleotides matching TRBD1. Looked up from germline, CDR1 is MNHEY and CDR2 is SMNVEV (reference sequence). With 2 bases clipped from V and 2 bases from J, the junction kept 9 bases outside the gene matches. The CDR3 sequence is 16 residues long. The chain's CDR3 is CASSLVLGQGAYEQYF. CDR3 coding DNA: TGTGCCAGCAGTTTAGTTTTAGGGCAGGGGGCCTACGAGCAGTACTTC.

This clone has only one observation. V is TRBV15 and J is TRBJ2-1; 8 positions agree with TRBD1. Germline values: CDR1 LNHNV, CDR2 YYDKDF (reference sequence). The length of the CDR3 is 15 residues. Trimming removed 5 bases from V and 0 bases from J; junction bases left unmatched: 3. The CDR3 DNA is TGTGCCACCAGCCGGACAGGGTCCTCCTACAATGAGCAGTTCTTC. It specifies CATSRTGSSYNEQFF.

CDR3 bases: TGTGCCGGAGGGGACTGGACGGTGAACTATGGCTACACCTTC. Its protein product is CAGGDWTVNYGYTF. The gene calls are TRBV6-5 and TRBJ1-2; D is possibly TRBD1 (5 bases). Germline V gene lookup returns CDR1 MNHEY and CDR2 SVGAGI. Deletions cut 11 bases from V and 2 bases from J, with 18 bases between. The CDR3 consists of 14 residues.

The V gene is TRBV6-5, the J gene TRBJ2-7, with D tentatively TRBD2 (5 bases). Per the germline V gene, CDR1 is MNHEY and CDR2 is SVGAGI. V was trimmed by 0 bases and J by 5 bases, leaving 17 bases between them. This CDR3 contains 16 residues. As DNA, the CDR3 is TGTGCCAGCAGTTACTCGCCGGGAACACCTCTCGACGAGCAGTACTTC. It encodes CASSYSPGTPLDEQYF.

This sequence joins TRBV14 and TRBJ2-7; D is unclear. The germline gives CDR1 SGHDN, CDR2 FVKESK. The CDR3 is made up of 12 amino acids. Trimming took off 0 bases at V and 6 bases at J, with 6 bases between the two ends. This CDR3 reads CASSQDRLEQYF. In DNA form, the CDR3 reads TGTGCCAGCAGCCAAGATCGTCTCGAGCAGTACTTC.

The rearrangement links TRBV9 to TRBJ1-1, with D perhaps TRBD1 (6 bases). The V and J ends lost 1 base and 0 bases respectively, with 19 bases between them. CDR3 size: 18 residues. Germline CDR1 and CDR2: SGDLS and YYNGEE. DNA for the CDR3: TGTGCCAGCAGCGTAAACATTGGGTTCAACAGGGTGAACACTGAAGCTTTCTTT. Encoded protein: CASSVNIGFNRVNTEAFF.

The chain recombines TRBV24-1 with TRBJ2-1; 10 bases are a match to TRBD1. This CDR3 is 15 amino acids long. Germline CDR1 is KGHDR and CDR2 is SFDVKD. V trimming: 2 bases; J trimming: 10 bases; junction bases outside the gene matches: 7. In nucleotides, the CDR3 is TGTGCCACCAGTGATTGGGGGACAGGGGTTTTGGAGCAGTTCTTC. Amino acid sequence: CATSDWGTGVLEQFF.

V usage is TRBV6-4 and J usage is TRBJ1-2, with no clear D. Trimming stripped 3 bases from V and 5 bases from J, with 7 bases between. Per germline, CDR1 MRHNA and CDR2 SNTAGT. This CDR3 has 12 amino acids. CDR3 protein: CASSELTYGYTF. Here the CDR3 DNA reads TGTGCCAGCAGTGAATTGACTTATGGCTACACCTTC.

CDR3 sequence (DNA): TGCGCCAGCAGCTTACAGGGACGCGGAAACACCATATATTTT. Its translation: CASSLQGRGNTIYF. This chain uses TRBV5-1 with TRBJ1-3, with D tentatively TRBD1 (6 bases). The V gene's germline CDR1 is SGHRS and CDR2 YFSETQ. The CDR3 is 14 residues long. V lost 2 bases, J lost 4 bases, and 10 bases lay in between.

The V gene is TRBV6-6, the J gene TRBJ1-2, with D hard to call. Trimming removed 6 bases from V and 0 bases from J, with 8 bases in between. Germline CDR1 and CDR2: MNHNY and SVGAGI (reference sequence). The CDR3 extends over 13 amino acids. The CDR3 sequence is CASRADTNYGYTF. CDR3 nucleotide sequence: TGTGCCAGCAGGGCGGATACTAACTATGGCTACACCTTC.

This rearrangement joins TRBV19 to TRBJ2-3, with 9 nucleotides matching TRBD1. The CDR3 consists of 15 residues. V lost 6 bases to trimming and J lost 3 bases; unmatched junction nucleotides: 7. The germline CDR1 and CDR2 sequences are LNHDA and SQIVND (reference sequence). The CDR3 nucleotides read TGTGCCAGTAGACGGGACAGGGCCGGGACAGATACGCAGTATTTT. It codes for CASRRDRAGTDTQYF.

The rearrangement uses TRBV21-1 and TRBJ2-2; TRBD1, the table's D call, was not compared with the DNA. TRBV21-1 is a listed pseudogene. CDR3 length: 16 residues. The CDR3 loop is CASSKAWDRGTGELFF. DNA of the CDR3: TGTGCCAGCAGCAAAGCCTGGGACAGGGGAACCGGGGAGCTGTTTTTT.

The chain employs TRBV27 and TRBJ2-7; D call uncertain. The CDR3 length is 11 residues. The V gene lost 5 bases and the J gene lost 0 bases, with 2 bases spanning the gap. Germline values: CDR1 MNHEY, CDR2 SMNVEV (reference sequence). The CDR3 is CASSLSYEQYF. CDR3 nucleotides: TGTGCCAGCAGTCTCTCCTACGAGCAGTACTTC.

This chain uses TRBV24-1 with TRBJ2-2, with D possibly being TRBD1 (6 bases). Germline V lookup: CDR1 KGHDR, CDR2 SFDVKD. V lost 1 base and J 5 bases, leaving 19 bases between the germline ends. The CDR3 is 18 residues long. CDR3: CATSDFGGWGRNTGELFF. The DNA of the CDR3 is TGTGCCACCAGTGATTTTGGGGGCTGGGGAAGAAATACCGGGGAGCTGTTTTTT.

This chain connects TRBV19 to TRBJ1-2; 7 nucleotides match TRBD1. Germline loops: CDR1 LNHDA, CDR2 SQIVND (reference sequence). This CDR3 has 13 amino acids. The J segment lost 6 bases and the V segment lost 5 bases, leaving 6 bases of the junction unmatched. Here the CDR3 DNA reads TGTGCCAGTAGTTCGACAGGGCGCAATGGCTACACCTTC. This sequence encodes CASSSTGRNGYTF.

DNA for the CDR3: TGTGCCAGCAGCAAAGCGACAGGGCGAAGAAATCAGCCCCAGCATTTT. It encodes CASSKATGRRNQPQHF. The chain carries TRBV21-1 and TRBJ1-5; the table's D call, TRBD1, was not checked against the DNA. TRBV21-1 is deemed a pseudogene. The CDR3 spans 16 residues.

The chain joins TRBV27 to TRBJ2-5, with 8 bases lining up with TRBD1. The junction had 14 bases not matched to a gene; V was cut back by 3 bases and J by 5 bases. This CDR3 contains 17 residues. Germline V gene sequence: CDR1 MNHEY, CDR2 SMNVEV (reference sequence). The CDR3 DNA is TGTGCCAGCAGTTTCCTCGTCGGCAGGGGGCCTTTGGAGACCCAGTACTTC. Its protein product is CASSFLVGRGPLETQYF.

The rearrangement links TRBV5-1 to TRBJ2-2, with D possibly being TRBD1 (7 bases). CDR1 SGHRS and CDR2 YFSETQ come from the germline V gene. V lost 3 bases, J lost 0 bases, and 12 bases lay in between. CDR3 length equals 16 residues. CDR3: CASSSGGPTNTGELFF. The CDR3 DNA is TGCGCCAGCAGCTCAGGGGGGCCCACGAACACCGGGGAGCTGTTTTTT. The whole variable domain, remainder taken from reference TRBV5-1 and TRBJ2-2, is KAGVTQTPRYLIKTRGQQVTLSCSPISGHRSVSWYQQTPGQGLQFLFEYFSETQRNKGNFPGRFSGRQFSNSRSEMNVSTLELGDSALYLCASSSGGPTNTGELFFGEGSRLTVL.

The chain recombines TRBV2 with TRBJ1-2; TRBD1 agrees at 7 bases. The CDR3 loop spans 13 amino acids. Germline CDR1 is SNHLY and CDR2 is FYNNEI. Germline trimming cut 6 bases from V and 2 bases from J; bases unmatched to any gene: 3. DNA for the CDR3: TGTGCCAGCAGGGCGGACAGGAACTATGGCTACACCTTC. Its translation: CASRADRNYGYTF.